Listed below are T cell receptor beta chains from one sample, sequenced in a study of immune cell composition in non-small cell lung cancer. Libraries were prepared by immunoSEQ multiplex PCR; TCRdb keeps only in-frame clonotypes and omits some of them. The profile shows about 1,800 clones, roughly 70% of them singletons. Material: non-adjacent lung tissue. Receptors were obtained from a human donor with non-small cell lung cancer. CDR3s include the opening cysteine and the closing phenylalanine or tryptophan. D genes are given only for firm matches. Part of the rows lack a size; the others show once, few, many or a class for expanded clones.

v_call: TRBV27
d_call: TRBD1
clone_size: few
cdr3_length: 16
j_call: TRBJ2-2
cdr3_nt: TGTGCCAGCAGTTTTGGCCAGGGGGCTTGGACCGGGGAGCTGTTTTTT
cdr3_aa: CASSFGQGAWTGELFF

v_call: TRBV7-2
d_call: TRBD2
clone_size: .
cdr3_length: 14
j_call: TRBJ2-7
cdr3_nt: TGTGCCAGCAGCGCTAGACTAGCGGGGGATAAGCAGTACTTC
cdr3_aa: CASSARLAGDKQYF

v_call: TRBV15
d_call: .
clone_size: .
cdr3_length: 16
j_call: TRBJ1-4
cdr3_nt: TGTGCCACCAGCAGTGATGAAGGGGGTTTTAATGAAAAACTGTTTTTT
cdr3_aa: CATSSDEGGFNEKLFF

v_call: TRBV5-1
d_call: .
clone_size: .
cdr3_length: 15
j_call: TRBJ2-7
cdr3_nt: TGCGCCAGCAGCTTGGGCGGGGGCGACTCCTACGAGCAGTACTTC
cdr3_aa: CASSLGGGDSYEQYF

v_call: TRBV2
d_call: .
clone_size: large
cdr3_length: 11
j_call: TRBJ1-1
cdr3_nt: TGTGCCAGCAGTGAGGCAGTTGAAGCTTTCTTT
cdr3_aa: CASSEAVEAFF

v_call: TRBV5-1
d_call: .
clone_size: few
cdr3_length: 14
j_call: TRBJ2-3
cdr3_nt: TGCGCCAGCAGCTTGGGGCAGACAGAAGATACGCAGTATTTT
cdr3_aa: CASSLGQTEDTQYF

v_call: TRBV4-3
d_call: .
clone_size: once
cdr3_length: 15
j_call: TRBJ1-6
cdr3_nt: TGCGCCAGCAGCCTCGGGACACCGGGTAATTCACCCCTCCACTTT
cdr3_aa: CASSLGTPGNSPLHF

v_call: TRBV11-2
d_call: TRBD2
clone_size: .
cdr3_length: 15
j_call: TRBJ2-1
cdr3_nt: TGTGCCAGCAGCTTAGTGGTGACTAGCGGGAATGAGCAGTTCTTC
cdr3_aa: CASSLVVTSGNEQFF

v_call: TRBV4-2
d_call: .
clone_size: .
cdr3_length: 14
j_call: TRBJ2-3
cdr3_nt: TGTGCCAGCAGCCAAGGCGGGGACTCGGATACGCAGTATTTT
cdr3_aa: CASSQGGDSDTQYF

v_call: TRBV30
d_call: .
clone_size: few
cdr3_length: 11
j_call: TRBJ2-1
cdr3_nt: TGTGCCTGGAGTCGACTGAATGAGCAGTTCTTC
cdr3_aa: CAWSRLNEQFF

v_call: TRBV5-1
d_call: TRBD1
clone_size: .
cdr3_length: 11
j_call: TRBJ2-7
cdr3_nt: TGCGCCAGCAAAGAGGGGACAGAGGCCGACTTC
cdr3_aa: CASKEGTEADF

v_call: TRBV28
d_call: TRBD1
clone_size: once
cdr3_length: 14
j_call: TRBJ2-7
cdr3_nt: TGTGCCAGCACCTTGGGACAGAGAACCTACGAGCAGTACTTC
cdr3_aa: CASTLGQRTYEQYF

v_call: TRBV7-3
d_call: .
clone_size: .
cdr3_length: 16
j_call: TRBJ2-2
cdr3_nt: TGTGCCAGCAGCTCTGGGTTAGCGGCGAACACCGGGGAGCTGTTTTTT
cdr3_aa: CASSSGLAANTGELFF

v_call: TRBV2
d_call: .
clone_size: .
cdr3_length: 14
j_call: TRBJ1-1
cdr3_nt: TGTGCCAGCAGCGTCCTTCAGGGTTTCACTGAAGCTTTCTTT
cdr3_aa: CASSVLQGFTEAFF

v_call: TRBV7-8
d_call: .
clone_size: .
cdr3_length: 16
j_call: TRBJ2-7
cdr3_nt: TGTGCCAGCAGCTTAGTGACGGGGGTAGGTTCCTACGAGCAGTACTTC
cdr3_aa: CASSLVTGVGSYEQYF

v_call: TRBV10-2
d_call: .
clone_size: .
cdr3_length: 14
j_call: TRBJ2-3
cdr3_nt: TGCGCCAGCATAAGCGGATCTAGCACAGATACGCAGTATTTT
cdr3_aa: CASISGSSTDTQYF

v_call: TRBV15
d_call: TRBD1
clone_size: .
cdr3_length: 14
j_call: TRBJ2-1
cdr3_nt: TGTGCCACCAGCAGAGGGACAGGGGACAATGAGCAGTTCTTC
cdr3_aa: CATSRGTGDNEQFF

v_call: TRBV5-1
d_call: TRBD2
clone_size: .
cdr3_length: 17
j_call: TRBJ2-4
cdr3_nt: TGCGCCAGCAGCCCCGGGGGGACCAGCTTAGCCAAAAACATTCAGTACTTC
cdr3_aa: CASSPGGTSLAKNIQYF

v_call: TRBV7-8
d_call: TRBD2
clone_size: .
cdr3_length: 16
j_call: TRBJ2-3
cdr3_nt: TGTGCCAGCAGCCCCAGGCTAGCGGGGGGCACAGATACGCAGTATTTT
cdr3_aa: CASSPRLAGGTDTQYF

v_call: TRBV5-1
d_call: .
clone_size: .
cdr3_length: 12
j_call: TRBJ2-3
cdr3_nt: TGCGCCAGCAGTTCCGGTTCGGATACGCAGTATTTT
cdr3_aa: CASSSGSDTQYF

v_call: TRBV5-5
d_call: .
clone_size: once
cdr3_length: 15
j_call: TRBJ1-2
cdr3_nt: TGTGCCAGCAGCTTGGGGGCCGGGGTTAACTATGGCTACACCTTC
cdr3_aa: CASSLGAGVNYGYTF

v_call: TRBV27
d_call: TRBD1
clone_size: .
cdr3_length: 19
j_call: TRBJ1-4
cdr3_nt: TGTGCCAGCAGTTTAATGGGTGAGGGGGCGAGTACAACTAATGAAAAACTGTTTTTT
cdr3_aa: CASSLMGEGASTTNEKLFF

v_call: TRBV28
d_call: TRBD2
clone_size: .
cdr3_length: 16
j_call: TRBJ2-3
cdr3_nt: TGTGCCAGCAGGAGGGGACTAGCGGGGGGAATAGATACGCAGTATTTT
cdr3_aa: CASRRGLAGGIDTQYF

v_call: TRBV2
d_call: TRBD2
clone_size: .
cdr3_length: 16
j_call: TRBJ2-1
cdr3_nt: TGTGCCAGCAGTGACTCGGGACTAGGTTATCTCAATGAGCAGTTCTTC
cdr3_aa: CASSDSGLGYLNEQFF

v_call: TRBV6-1
d_call: .
clone_size: .
cdr3_length: 11
j_call: TRBJ1-6
cdr3_nt: TGTGCCTCGGCCTGGAGTCCACCCCTCCACTTT
cdr3_aa: CASAWSPPLHF

v_call: TRBV5-1
d_call: .
clone_size: .
cdr3_length: 15
j_call: TRBJ2-4
cdr3_nt: TGCGCCAGCAGCCCGGGGGACCTTCCCCTGGACATTCAGTACTTC
cdr3_aa: CASSPGDLPLDIQYF

v_call: TRBV6-1
d_call: .
clone_size: .
cdr3_length: 16
j_call: TRBJ2-2
cdr3_nt: TGTGCCAGCAGTGAGATACCGGGACAACTTGGCGGGGAGCTGTTTTTT
cdr3_aa: CASSEIPGQLGGELFF

v_call: TRBV6-4
d_call: .
clone_size: .
cdr3_length: 15
j_call: TRBJ1-5
cdr3_nt: TGTGCCAGCAGTGACTCTGGGGGGGTGGATCAGCCCCAGCATTTT
cdr3_aa: CASSDSGGVDQPQHF

v_call: TRBV19
d_call: .
clone_size: .
cdr3_length: 16
j_call: TRBJ1-1
cdr3_nt: TGTGCCAGTGCTGTGGGGGGGACCCTCTTGAACACTGAAGCTTTCTTT
cdr3_aa: CASAVGGTLLNTEAFF

v_call: TRBV28
d_call: TRBD1
clone_size: .
cdr3_length: 14
j_call: TRBJ1-5
cdr3_nt: TGTGCCAGCAGGATACAGGGGATTTGGCAGCCCCAGCATTTT
cdr3_aa: CASRIQGIWQPQHF

v_call: TRBV11-2
d_call: .
clone_size: .
cdr3_length: 13
j_call: TRBJ1-1
cdr3_nt: TGTGCCAGCAGCTTTACAATGAACACTGAAGCTTTCTTT
cdr3_aa: CASSFTMNTEAFF

v_call: TRBV27
d_call: TRBD1
clone_size: once
cdr3_length: 14
j_call: TRBJ1-2
cdr3_nt: TGTGCCAGCAGTTTATCGAGAGGGGGCGGTGGCTACACCTTC
cdr3_aa: CASSLSRGGGGYTF